Below are 29 T cell receptor beta chains sequenced from a single sample in a study of T cells in women clearing cervical HPV infection. Produced via immunoSEQ multiplex PCR; TCRdb's table is partial and in-frame only. This table lists approximately 35,000 clones. Sequencing used blood buffy coat. These receptor sequences come from a woman between 18 and 69 years old with a cervical HPV16 infection that either progressed to CIN3+ or cleared (not recorded which).

On this clone itself: The CDR3 end is not reached by the read, which stops 3 residues before it; the germline J gene fills it in. The V call is TRBV6-4, the J call TRBJ2-5, with TRBD2 identical over 7 bases. The CDR3 has 16 residues. Germline V lookup: CDR1 MRHNA, CDR2 SNTAGT. J was trimmed by 4 bases and V by 6 bases; bases with no gene match: 14. The covered CDR3 bases are TGTGCCAGCAGAATGACTAGCCAACTCTTTGGAGAGACC. It specifies CASRMTSQLFGET. In full, the CDR3 is CASRMTSQLFGETQYF.

The CDR3 bases that were read are TGCGCCAGCAGCTTCCGGGGGGGAACCCAAGAGACC. This encodes CASSFRGGTQET. The entire CDR3 protein reads CASSFRGGTQETQYF. The chain employs TRBV5-1 and TRBJ2-5, with 8 bases lining up with TRBD2. The read terminates 3 residues ahead of where the CDR3 ends, so the germline J gene completes it. CDR3 size: 15 residues. Trimming cost V 2 bases and J 1 base; bases outside gene matches: 4. Germline CDR1 reads SGHRS; CDR2 reads YFSETQ.

Comment on this clone: Read coverage stops 3 residues before the CDR3 terminus; the germline J gene supplies the remainder. The same CDR3 is also encoded by other DNA sequences in this sample. The rearrangement uses TRBV11-2 and TRBJ1-2, with TRBD1 matching over 8 bases. Germline V gives CDR1 SGHAT, CDR2 FQNNGV. The CDR3 covers 14 residues. The V gene end was trimmed by 2 bases and the J gene end by 3 bases; junction bases not matched to a gene: 2. CDR3 in amino acids: CASSLLTGDYGYTF. The DNA read from the CDR3 is TGTGCCAGCAGCTTATTGACAGGGGACTATGGC.

The covered CDR3 bases are TGCAGTGCTAGAGACCATGGACAGGGGTCG. This gives the protein CSARDHGQGS. The whole CDR3 protein is CSARDHGQGSAFF. The V call is TRBV20-1, the J call TRBJ1-1; 9 bases align to TRBD1. The read terminates 3 residues before the CDR3 end, so the remaining end is supplied by the germline J gene. The CDR3 covers 13 residues. Germline V CDR1 and CDR2: DFQATT, SNEGSKA (reference sequence).

A word on this clone: The read ends 3 residues before the CDR3 terminus; that terminus is restored from the germline J gene. V and J are TRBV7-2 and TRBJ2-7; possible D gene TRBD2, 6 bases. The CDR3 consists of 14 residues. CDR1 SGHTA and CDR2 FQGNSA come from the germline V gene. V was pared by 5 bases and J by 3 bases, with 14 bases between. CDR3 residues: CASSPRRGGYEQYF. The sequenced CDR3 bases are TGTGCCAGCAGCCCACGCCGGGGAGGCTACGAG.

Turning to this clone: The read comes to an end 3 residues before the CDR3 does, leaving the germline J gene to fill in the end. The chain joins TRBV5-4 to TRBJ2-3; TRBD2 matches 10 bases. From germline, CDR1 is SGHNT and CDR2 YYREEE (reference sequence). The CDR3 covers 16 residues. Trimming at V came to 0 bases and at J to 2 bases, leaving 3 bases not matched to a gene. CDR3 residues: CASSLETSGLTDTQYF. Partial CDR3 DNA: TGTGCCAGCAGCTTGGAGACTAGCGGGCTCACAGATACG.

On this clone itself: Sequencing ends 3 residues short of the CDR3 end; the germline J gene provides the rest. This rearrangement joins TRBV18 to TRBJ2-2, with D possibly being TRBD2 (7 bases). This CDR3 spans 17 amino acids. Germline CDR1 KGHSH, CDR2 LQKENI. V shed 4 bases and J shed 6 bases, with 21 bases lying between them. CDR3 residues: CASSLTRGGVQAGELFF. The covered CDR3 bases are TGTGCCAGCTCACTGACCCGAGGGGGGGTACAAGCCGGGGAG.

As for this clone: The read terminates 3 residues before the CDR3 end, so the remaining end is supplied by the germline J gene. V usage is TRBV7-9 and J usage is TRBJ1-2; D is possibly TRBD1 (5 bases). V dropped 5 bases and J dropped 4 bases, with 14 bases sitting between them. The CDR3 loop spans 14 amino acids. The germline CDR1 and CDR2 sequences are SEHNR and FQNEAQ (reference sequence). The CDR3 sequence: CASSPSQGSYGYTF. CDR3 DNA, as far as it was read: TGTGCCAGCAGCCCCTCCCAGGGCAGCTATGGC. Filled out from reference TRBV7-9 and TRBJ1-2, the complete variable domain reads DTGVSQNPRHKITKRGQNVTFRCDPISEHNRLYWYRQTLGQGPEFLTYFQNEAQLEKSRLLSDRFSAERPKGSFSTLEIQRTEQGDSAMYLCASSPSQGSYGYTFGSGTRLTVV.

A remark on this clone: The read finishes 3 residues shy of the CDR3 end, and the germline J gene is used to complete it. The V and J genes are TRBV6-2 or TRBV6-3 and TRBJ1-1; possibly TRBD1 for D (6 bases). V was trimmed by 4 bases and J by 1 base, leaving 10 bases between them. Per the germline V gene, CDR1 is MNHEY and CDR2 is SVGEGT. CDR3 length equals 14 residues. The CDR3 here is CASSLQGPNTEAFF. Partial CDR3 DNA: TGTGCCAGCAGTTTACAGGGACCGAACACTGAA.

Concerning this clone itself: The read halts 3 residues ahead of the CDR3 end, with the missing end drawn from the germline J gene. This chain joins TRBV20-1 and TRBJ2-3, with D perhaps being TRBD1 or TRBD2 (5 bases each). The germline CDR1 and CDR2 sequences are DFQATT and SNEGSKA (reference sequence). This CDR3 contains 18 residues. The sequenced CDR3 bases are TGCAGTGCTAGGAAGGGGTCGGGCAGGGAGATGGGTGTGGAGACG. Its translation is CSARKGSGREMGVET. The full CDR3 reads CSARKGSGREMGVETQYF.

Comment on this clone: With the read ending 3 residues before the CDR3 end, the germline J gene is used to fill in that end. The chain links TRBV5-1 to TRBJ2-5; TRBD2 matches 11 bases. V trimming: 5 bases; J trimming: 5 bases; junction bases outside the gene matches: 8. Germline CDR1 SGHRS, CDR2 YFSETQ. The CDR3 totals 15 residues. CDR3 loop: CASSFSGGAMETQYF. CDR3 DNA, as far as it was read: TGCGCCAGCAGTTTTAGCGGGGGGGCCATGGAGACC.

As to this clone: The read ends 3 residues shy of where the CDR3 ends; the end is completed using the germline J gene. The rearrangement links TRBV6-2 or TRBV6-3 to TRBJ2-3; weak D call: TRBD2 (5 bases). CDR1 is MNHEY, CDR2 SVGEGT, per germline. The CDR3 has 13 residues. CDR3 bases read: TGTGCCAGCAGTTGGACTGTTCAAGAGACG. Its translation is CASSWTVQET. The whole CDR3 sequence reads CASSWTVQETQYF.

Concerning this clone itself: The read halts 3 residues ahead of the CDR3 end, with the missing end drawn from the germline J gene. This chain links TRBV28 with TRBJ2-7; the match to TRBD1 covers 9 bases. V dropped 3 bases and J dropped 3; count of bases not matched to a gene: 6. Germline CDR1 MDHEN, CDR2 SYDVKM. CDR3 length equals 15 residues. CDR3 bases read: TGTGCCAGCAGTTTTGACGGGACAGGGTACTACGAG. Translating it yields CASSFDGTGYYE. The complete CDR3 protein is CASSFDGTGYYEQYF.

Of note for this clone: The CDR3 goes on 3 residues after the read ends, and that part is filled in from the germline J gene. The chain uses TRBV5-1 and TRBJ2-7; 7 bases match TRBD1. From germline, CDR1 is SGHRS and CDR2 YFSETQ. The V and J ends lost 5 bases and 3 bases, in that order; junction bases with no gene match: 14. The CDR3 contains 16 residues. CDR3 sequence reads: CASSQGQNGFYYEQYF. The CDR3 bases that were read are TGCGCCAGCAGTCAGGGACAGAATGGTTTCTACTACGAG.

The CDR3 loop is CASRSTSGAETQYF. CDR3 DNA (partial): TGTGCCAGCAGGTCGACTAGCGGGGCTGAGACC. V usage is TRBV2 and J usage is TRBJ2-5; 11 bases match TRBD2. The missing CDR3 end, 3 residues past where the read stops, is filled in from the germline J gene. The CDR3 covers 14 residues. V lost 6 bases to trimming and J lost 5 bases; unmatched junction nucleotides: 5. Per germline, CDR1 SNHLY and CDR2 FYNNEI.

Notes on this clone: The sequence runs out 3 residues before the end of the CDR3; the remainder is reconstructed from the germline J gene. The chain recombines TRBV18 with TRBJ1-2; no definite D call. The CDR3 is 16 amino acids. The germline gives CDR1 KGHSH, CDR2 LQKENI. The CDR3 is CASSPTGLAGTDTYTF. CDR3 DNA, as far as it was read: TGTGCCAGCTCACCAACCGGACTAGCGGGCACAGATACC.

A word on this clone: Sequencing ends 3 residues short of the CDR3 end; the germline J gene provides the rest. V usage is TRBV2 and J usage is TRBJ2-3; D remains unclear. This CDR3 spans 14 amino acids. Germline CDR1 reads SNHLY; CDR2 reads FYNNEI. Incomplete CDR3 DNA: TGTGCCAGCAGACCTTTGTTAGGTCAGGAGACG. Amino acids: CASRPLLGQET. The whole CDR3 reads CASRPLLGQETQYF.

Notes on this clone: The CDR3 end falls 3 residues outside the read, so it is completed with the germline J gene. The V and J genes are TRBV18 and TRBJ1-1; D gene ambiguous. CDR1 is KGHSH, CDR2 LQKENI, per germline. CDR3 length equals 13 residues. Between the trimmed V and J ends, which lost 3 bases and 3 bases, there was a span of 8 bases. The CDR3 sequence is CASSPVRDTEAFF. The sequenced part of the CDR3 DNA is TGTGCCAGCTCACCGGTTAGGGACACTGAA.

Points on this clone: The missing CDR3 end, 3 residues past where the read stops, is filled in from the germline J gene. The chain has TRBV2 and TRBJ2-5; unclear D gene. The CDR3 is 13 residues long. Trimming took 8 bases from V and 2 from J, leaving 12 bases between them. The germline V gene encodes CDR1 SNHLY and CDR2 FYNNEI. The CDR3 is CASLRLFQETQYF. CDR3 DNA (partial): TGTGCCAGCTTGCGACTTTTTCAAGAGACC.

About this clone itself: The observed sequence ends 3 residues before the CDR3 terminus, with the missing tail filled in from the germline J gene. The chain uses TRBV28 and TRBJ2-4; 8 bases are shared with TRBD2. CDR3 length: 15 residues. Germline lookup yields CDR1 MDHEN and CDR2 SYDVKM. With 7 bases clipped from V and 3 bases from J, the junction kept 8 bases outside the gene matches. The covered CDR3 bases are TGTGCCAGCACCCCCAGCGGGGGACTCAAAAACATT. Translating it yields CASTPSGGLKNI. In full, the CDR3 reads CASTPSGGLKNIQYF.

Points on this clone: The read is 3 residues too short to cover the CDR3 end, so that end is filled in from the germline J gene. The chain combines TRBV2 with TRBJ2-1, with 10 bases lining up with TRBD2. CDR1 and CDR2 from the germline V gene are SNHLY and FYNNEI. V shed 7 bases and J 5 bases; nucleotides not matched to a gene: 2. The CDR3 contains 13 residues. The CDR3 here is CASTGLADNEQFF. The CDR3 DNA, read in part, is TGTGCCAGCACCGGACTAGCGGACAATGAG.

As for this clone: The sequenced fragment ends 3 residues before the CDR3 boundary, so the rest is inferred from the germline J gene. The rearrangement joins TRBV4-1 to TRBJ2-5, with 16 bases aligning to TRBD2. Trimming took 4 bases from V and 3 from J; bases not matched to a gene: 2. CDR3 length equals 16 residues. Germline values: CDR1 MGHRA, CDR2 YSYEKL. The CDR3 protein is CASSPGTSGREETQYF. The CDR3 DNA, read in part, is TGCGCCAGCAGCCCCGGGACTAGCGGGAGGGAAGAGACC.

The covered CDR3 bases are TGTGCCAGTAAGGACAGGGTGAACACTGAA. This sequence encodes CASKDRVNTE. The CDR3 in its entirety is CASKDRVNTEAFF. V usage is TRBV19 and J usage is TRBJ1-1, with TRBD1 matching 8 bases. The read stops 3 residues short of the end of the CDR3; the missing end is completed from the germline J gene. Trimming at V came to 7 bases and at J to 0 bases, leaving 1 base not matched to a gene. The CDR3 consists of 13 residues. The V gene's germline CDR1 is LNHDA and CDR2 SQIVND (reference sequence). The variable domain in full, with the rest retrieved from reference TRBV19 and TRBJ1-1, is DGGITQSPKYLFRKEGQNVTLSCEQNLNHDAMYWYRQDPGQGLRLIYYSQIVNDFQKGDIAEGYSVSREKKESFPLTVTSAQKNPTAFYLCASKDRVNTEAFFGQGTRLTVV.

A word on this clone: Sequencing ends 3 residues short of the CDR3 end; the germline J gene provides the rest. The chain uses TRBV5-1 and TRBJ2-4, with D perhaps TRBD1 (6 bases). The CDR3 sequence is 16 residues long. V gave up 0 bases and J gave up 5 bases, with 15 bases separating them. From germline, CDR1 is SGHRS and CDR2 YFSETQ. CDR3 DNA, as far as it was read: TGCGCCAGCAGCTTGGGAATACGGGACACCCAAAACATT. Encoded protein: CASSLGIRDTQNI. The complete CDR3 sequence is CASSLGIRDTQNIQYF.

A word on this clone: The sequenced fragment ends 3 residues before the CDR3 boundary, so the rest is inferred from the germline J gene. This chain links TRBV6-1 with TRBJ1-6; no clear D gene. CDR1 is MNHNS and CDR2 is SASEGT in the germline V gene. CDR3 length: 15 residues. The V end was cut by 0 bases, the J end by 10 bases, with 13 bases between. The sequenced part of the CDR3 DNA is TGTGCCAGCAGTGAAGCTGGAGGGTCGCGCTCACCC. The encoded protein is CASSEAGGSRSP. In full, the CDR3 reads CASSEAGGSRSPLHF.

With regard to this clone: The CDR3 extends 3 residues past the end of the read, so its final part is completed from the germline J gene. The chain employs TRBV2 and TRBJ1-1; TRBD1 might be the D (5 bases). Germline V gives CDR1 SNHLY, CDR2 FYNNEI. The CDR3 length is 14 residues. Deletions cut 8 bases from V and 1 base from J, with 14 bases between. The CDR3 loop reads CASGEVGANTEAFF. The CDR3 DNA, read in part, is TGTGCCAGCGGGGAGGTAGGGGCGAACACTGAA.

With respect to this clone: The read is 3 residues too short to cover the CDR3 end, so that end is filled in from the germline J gene. The chain joins TRBV30 to TRBJ2-2; the D gene is possibly TRBD1 (5 bases). Germline V gives CDR1 GTSNPN, CDR2 SVGIG (reference sequence). The CDR3 has 14 residues. Trimming cost V 8 bases and J 1 base, with 14 bases left between them. The DNA read from the CDR3 is TGTGCCACCGCCGCACAGGAGAACACCGGGGAG. It specifies CATAAQENTGE. The whole CDR3 is CATAAQENTGELFF. Variable domain in full (rest from reference TRBV30 and TRBJ2-2): SQTIHQWPATLVQPVGSPLSLECTVEGTSNPNLYWYRQAAGRGLQLLFYSVGIGQISSEVPQNLSASRPQDRQFILSSKKLLLSDSGFYLCATAAQENTGELFFGEGSRLTVL.

Regarding this clone: Read sequence stops 3 residues before the CDR3 end, and the germline J gene provides the missing end. The chain uses TRBV20-1 and TRBJ2-5; D ambiguous. Germline V gives CDR1 DFQATT, CDR2 SNEGSKA (reference sequence). This CDR3 region has 12 residues. V lost 2 bases and J 5 bases, leaving 9 bases between the germline ends. Partial CDR3 DNA: TGCAGTGCTAGACGCAGGTGGGAGACC. This encodes CSARRRWET. The CDR3 in full is CSARRRWETQYF.

About this clone itself: The CDR3 end falls 3 residues outside the read, so it is completed with the germline J gene. The J gene is TRBJ2-7, the V gene TRBV7-8; 11 positions match TRBD1. The CDR3 sequence is 14 residues long. Germline V gives CDR1 SGHVS, CDR2 FQNEAQ. With V trimmed by 4 bases and J by 4 bases, 3 bases remained unmatched. This chain's CDR3 is CASSSGTGGYEQYF. CDR3 bases read: TGTGCCAGCAGCTCCGGGACAGGGGGTTACGAG.